This TCR beta chain was identified during a study of cytomegalovirus exposure and HLA in healthy donors (dated by TCRdb to about 2017). With regard to the full study: According to an earlier analysis of 587 of the donors, about 179 million T cells yielded over 100 million unique TCR beta sequences and 276 Gb of sequence data. The number of typed donors differed by locus: about 620-640 for A, B, C, DRB1 and DQB1; approximately 530 for DQA1; some 610 for DPA1; and about 450 for DPB1. Donor age, sex, ethnicity and CMV serostatus were compiled together with the repertoire data. An earlier analysis of approximately 640 of the donors applied high-throughput TCR beta sequencing to assess whether each TCR beta V gene segment acted as functional or pseudogenic. Every discovery cohort repertoire had been produced on one sequencing platform. A later analysis re-analyzed previously published TCR beta repertoires from 500 to 700 donors and added high-resolution HLA genotyping to study TCR occurrence patterns. The aim of the study was to test whether cataloging public T cell receptors could identify signatures of past pathogen exposure. To predict cytomegalovirus infection status, the study combined high-throughput TCR immunosequencing, statistical association of individual TCRs with disease status, and machine learning. HLA typing covered class I and class II loci at four-digit resolution. Among a few hundred genotyped donors of the cohort, an average of around 240,000 unique TCR beta nucleotide sequences were sequenced per donor, roughly a sixth of them non-productive. Roughly five DR-DQ haplotypes were handled as single units for association and clustering, since linkage in the cohort was strong. A separate validation cohort of roughly 130 different subjects was used in addition to the roughly 640-subject first cohort. Rather than drawing on any new phenotypic data, the later analysis identified candidate immune exposures from TCR beta sequences and the way those sequences occurred across donors. Among the roughly 400 genotyped donors, more than 70% belonged to the genetic ancestry cluster associated with self-reported Caucasian donors. The study used immunosequencing to profile the T cell repertoires of more than 650 subjects and linked those repertoires to cytomegalovirus serostatus. A later genetic analysis used genome-wide SNP genotypes for about 60% of the roughly 700 donors, treating that subset as a discovery cohort. An early release covering more than 500 HLA-typed donors comprised approximately 300 gigabases of sequencing data and approximately 80 million unique TCR sequences. Study-wide findings and limitations: Because HLA typing was missing for some donors at each locus, association tests included only the typed subset. According to a later analysis, TCR association rates differed among HLA loci, with DRB1 alleles showing the most associated TCRs and HLA-C alleles showing the fewest. At a false discovery rate of 0.05, a later analysis linked under 20,000 TCR beta sequences to specific HLA alleles. Sequencing depth was assumed to be roughly uniform across donors in the presence/absence analyses, though that assumption may not hold. The 87-base-pair reads could not distinguish some IMGT-functional V segments, including TRBV6-2 and TRBV6-3, so those segments were excluded. The earlier analysis of nearly 600 of the donors excluded approximately 17 rarely observed V segments, including chromosome 9 orphons, because counts were too low. In a later analysis, most CMV-associated TCR beta chains were found to appear HLA-restricted, with HLA associations seemingly driven largely by CMV exposure. V-gene and J-gene trimming of TCR beta chains was associated with a missense DCLRE1C variant in a later genetic analysis, and the association was replicated in an independent cohort. When HLA alleles, especially DR and DQ, strongly co-occurred, attributing TCR associations to individual alleles was difficult. In a later analysis, HLA-associated TCR beta chains showed more clonal expansion and lower generation probabilities than non-associated chains that were equally common. Correlated functional status among segregating V segments might be attributable to linkage disequilibrium, but an unknown experimental factor could not be ruled out. A cluster of highly shared sequence variants was judged likely to represent a technical artifact of the sequencing pipeline. A further reported finding was that TCR beta sequences accurately predicted the HLA-A and HLA-B alleles for most subjects in the first cohort. This cohort had only TCR beta chains sequenced, and the lack of alpha or paired-chain data limited which features could be detected. According to a later analysis, parvovirus B19, influenza, CMV and Epstein-Barr virus appeared linked to several top co-occurrence clusters. In a later genetic analysis, fewer N-insertions in productive TCRs were reported among donors in an Asian-associated ancestry cluster than the roughly 640-donor mean. Cytomegalovirus status was reported to be diagnosed by the classifier with high specificity and sensitivity in both the original and validation cohorts. For the cohort, immune exposure information was limited to CMV serostatus. Broadly in line with IMGT annotations, most TCR beta V segments showed up in productive rearrangements about 87% or about 30% of the time in an earlier analysis of 450 to 750 of the donors. A few of the identified cytomegalovirus-associated TCR beta chains were confirmed in vitro to be specific for cytomegalovirus antigens. The authors suggested that the approach could potentially be extended to other disease states and immunological phenotypes. Most TCR sequences were seen in very few donors, while some public TCRs were found in many individuals. The study gave a list of about 170 TCR beta chains associated with cytomegalovirus.

About this clone: The antigen it binds to is not known. Per-base quality was not reported, and no clone a single base away is much larger than it.

Library preparation employed the immunoSEQ multiplex PCR assay. For the multiplex PCR, a mixture combining 60 forward primers for TCR Vbeta segments and 13 reverse primers for TCR Jbeta segments was used. The CDR3 region of rearranged TCR beta genes was amplified from genomic DNA with a multiplex PCR assay. Amplified TCR beta libraries were sequenced as 87-base-pair reads on the Illumina HiSeq System. The study's processing was this. Across the 700 or so repertoires, a later analysis counted tens of millions of unique TCR beta chains, 9 million to 14 million of which were shared by at least two donors. Raw reads were error-corrected and collapsed into unique sequences with a nearest-neighbor algorithm that merged closely related sequences to remove PCR and sequencing errors. To assign V, D and J gene segments, CDR3 sequences were aligned to IMGT reference sequences. For a sequence to be retained, a match of at least six nucleotides was required to both a V gene segment and a J gene segment. Rearrangements were classified as productive when the CDR3 lacked stop codons and remained in frame with V and J, and all other rearrangements were classified as non-productive. Following IMGT convention, CDR3 was defined as the stretch from the second conserved V-encoded cysteine up to the conserved J-encoded phenylalanine. In an earlier analysis of around 640 of the donors, sequences lacking an unambiguous match to a single V gene segment were excluded. In an earlier analysis of 500 to 750 of the donors, V segments were called functional above 56.7% productive rearrangements and were called segregating when the between-donor standard deviation exceeded 5%. A statistical classification framework was built to diagnose cytomegalovirus status from the catalog of TCR beta chain sequences. V and J gene assignment, in a later analysis, came from comparing TCR nucleotide sequences with IMGT/GENE-DB human TR gene sequences. The TCRdist pipeline was used in a later analysis to assign CDR3 sequences and most-parsimonious VDJ recombination scenarios. In a later analysis, each TCR beta chain was defined by its CDR3 amino acid sequence together with its V-gene family, and reads without a unique V-gene family were excluded. To address suspected cross-contamination and a sequencing artifact, a later analysis removed approximately 600 highly shared, low-generation-probability nucleotide sequences. A later analysis calculated a clonal expansion index for each public chain from normalized within-repertoire ranks of inferred template counts. In a later analysis, generation probabilities were computed using a VDJ recombination model fitted to out-of-frame rearrangements, and the results were checked against IGoR. Hypergeometric tests were used in a later analysis to score TCR-TCR, TCR-HLA and TCR-CMV co-occurrence, with a repertoire-size bias correction applied to the TCR pairs. To estimate false discovery rates, a later analysis permuted the HLA or CMV assignments 20 times. In a later analysis, co-occurring TCRs were grouped using DBSCAN, with TCRdist sequence similarity added in when clustering inside HLA-allele-positive subsets. Repertoires with fewer than 30,000 or more than 120,000 public chains, plus five repertoires with anomalous nucleotide sharing, were excluded from co-occurrence clustering. TCRdb holds this immuneACCESS table with in-frame rearrangements only. Some clones are missing; in checked studies, unresolved V genes explain under half, and the rest has no known cause. V and J calls and clone size follow that table, whereas D and trimming were derived from the DNA. The sample table lists 150,000 to 200,000 clones, roughly 80% of them with a count of one. About 0.7% of the sample goes to the ten largest clones.

The CDR3 holds 14 amino acids from the cysteine to the phenylalanine. Only the CDR3 region is kept as DNA, spanning 42 bases read in frame from base 1. V gives up 2 bases and J gives up 4 bases, and the segment between their germline ends measures 12 bases. Taken from the germline V gene, the CDR1 and CDR2 loops are SGHRS and YFSETQ. The cohort consisted of hundreds of healthy bone marrow donors. All cohort members were sampled while nominally healthy, although unrecorded immune exposures were likely present. The donor tested CMV seronegative, placing the donor among the approximately 400 seronegative members of the cohort. Every donor gave a peripheral blood sample, and the peripheral blood mononuclear cells from that sample were used for TCR beta sequencing. Genomic DNA extraction from the blood cell samples was performed with the Qiagen DNeasy Blood Extraction Kit.

The sequence joins TRBV5-1 to TRBJ1-1, with a tentative D gene TRBD1 over 5 matching bases. The clonotype comes from a boy aged 5-17 years in good health and CMV-seronegative. The sequenced material came from PBMCs. This receptor carries the CDR3 CASSLGQISTEAFF. The DNA reads as follows: TGCGCCAGCAGCTTAGGACAAATCAGCACTGAAGCTTTCTTT.